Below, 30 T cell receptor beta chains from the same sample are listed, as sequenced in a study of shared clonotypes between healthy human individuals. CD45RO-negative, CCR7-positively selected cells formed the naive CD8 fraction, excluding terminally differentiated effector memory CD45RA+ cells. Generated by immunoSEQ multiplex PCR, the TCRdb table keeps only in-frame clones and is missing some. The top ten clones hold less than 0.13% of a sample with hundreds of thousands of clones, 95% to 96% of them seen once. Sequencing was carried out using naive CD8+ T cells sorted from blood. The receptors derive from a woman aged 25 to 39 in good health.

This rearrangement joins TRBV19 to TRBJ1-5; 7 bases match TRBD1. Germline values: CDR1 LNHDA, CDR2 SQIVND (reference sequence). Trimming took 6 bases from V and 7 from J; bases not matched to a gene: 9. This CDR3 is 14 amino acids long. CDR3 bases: TGTGCCAGTAGCCTCGACAGGGAAGAACAGCCCCAGCATTTT. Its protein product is CASSLDREEQPQHF.

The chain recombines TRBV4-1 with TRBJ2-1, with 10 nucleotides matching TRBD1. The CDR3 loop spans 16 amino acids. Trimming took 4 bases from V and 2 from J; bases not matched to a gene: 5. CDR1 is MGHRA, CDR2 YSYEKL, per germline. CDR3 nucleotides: TGCGCCAGCAGCCGAACCGGGACAGGGGCCTACAATGAGCAGTTCTTC. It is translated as CASSRTGTGAYNEQFF.

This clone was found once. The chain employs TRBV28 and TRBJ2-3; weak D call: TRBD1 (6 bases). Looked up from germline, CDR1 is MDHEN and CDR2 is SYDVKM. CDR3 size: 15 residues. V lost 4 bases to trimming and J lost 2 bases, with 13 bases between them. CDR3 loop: CASSSSRGFTDTQYF. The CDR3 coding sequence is TGTGCCAGCAGTTCATCCAGGGGCTTCACAGATACGCAGTATTTT.

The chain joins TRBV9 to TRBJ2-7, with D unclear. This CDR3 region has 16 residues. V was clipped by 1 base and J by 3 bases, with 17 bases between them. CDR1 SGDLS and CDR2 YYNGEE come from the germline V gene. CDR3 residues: CASSVLPGLSLYEQYF. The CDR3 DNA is TGTGCCAGCAGCGTACTCCCAGGTTTGTCGCTCTACGAGCAGTACTTC.

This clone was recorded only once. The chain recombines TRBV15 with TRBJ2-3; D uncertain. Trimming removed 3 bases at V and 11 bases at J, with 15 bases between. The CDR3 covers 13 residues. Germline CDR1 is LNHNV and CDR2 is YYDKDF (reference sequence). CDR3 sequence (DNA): TGTGCCACCAGCAGCGATACCCCGTCCCTGCAGTATTTT. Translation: CATSSDTPSLQYF. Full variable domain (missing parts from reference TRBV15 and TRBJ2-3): DAMVIQNPRYQVTQFGKPVTLSCSQTLNHNVMYWYQQKSSQAPKLLFHYYDKDFNNEADTPDNFQSRRPNTSFCFLDIRSPGLGDTAMYLCATSSDTPSLQYFGPGTRLTVL.

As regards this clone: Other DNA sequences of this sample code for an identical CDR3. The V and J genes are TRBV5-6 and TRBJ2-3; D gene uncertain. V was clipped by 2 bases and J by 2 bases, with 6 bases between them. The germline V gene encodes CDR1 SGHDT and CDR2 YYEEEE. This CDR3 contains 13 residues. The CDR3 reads CASSFGTTDTQYF. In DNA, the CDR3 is TGTGCCAGCAGCTTTGGCACCACAGATACGCAGTATTTT.

The CDR3 DNA reads as TGTGCCAGTAGTATAGTGGCCGGGCTAGCGGCTAATGAGCAGTTCTTC. Encoded protein: CASSIVAGLAANEQFF. V and J are TRBV19 and TRBJ2-1, with TRBD2 identical over 7 bases. This CDR3 comprises 16 residues. CDR1 is LNHDA, CDR2 SQIVND, per germline (reference sequence). V was clipped by 1 base and J by 7 bases; unmatched bases: 10.

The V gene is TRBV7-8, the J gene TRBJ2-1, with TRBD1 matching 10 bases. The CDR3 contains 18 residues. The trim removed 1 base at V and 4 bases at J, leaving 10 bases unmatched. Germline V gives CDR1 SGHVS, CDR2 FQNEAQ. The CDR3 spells CASSLELTGQGKYNEQFF. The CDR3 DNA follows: TGTGCCAGCAGCTTAGAGCTTACGGGACAGGGGAAATACAATGAGCAGTTCTTC. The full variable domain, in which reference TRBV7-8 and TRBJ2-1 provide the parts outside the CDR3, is GAGVSQSPRYKVAKRGQDVALRCDPISGHVSLFWYQQALGQGPEFLTYFQNEAQLDKSGLPSDRFFAERPEGSVSTLKIQRTQQEDSAVYLCASSLELTGQGKYNEQFFGPGTRLTVL.

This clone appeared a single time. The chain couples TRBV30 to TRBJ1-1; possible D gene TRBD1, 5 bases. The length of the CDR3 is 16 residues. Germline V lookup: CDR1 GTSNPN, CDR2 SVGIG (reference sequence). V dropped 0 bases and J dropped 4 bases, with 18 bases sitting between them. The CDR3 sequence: CAWSVIMSGGGTEAFF. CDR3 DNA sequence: TGTGCCTGGAGTGTAATAATGAGCGGCGGGGGCACTGAAGCTTTCTTT.

The CDR3 here is CASSYESSTEAFF. The CDR3 coding sequence is TGTGCCAGCAGTTATGAGTCGTCCACTGAAGCTTTCTTT. This chain links TRBV6-5 with TRBJ1-1; D ambiguous. Germline V gene data show CDR1 as MNHEY and CDR2 as SVGAGI. This CDR3 is 13 amino acids long. The V end was cut by 3 bases, the J end by 4 bases, with 9 bases between.

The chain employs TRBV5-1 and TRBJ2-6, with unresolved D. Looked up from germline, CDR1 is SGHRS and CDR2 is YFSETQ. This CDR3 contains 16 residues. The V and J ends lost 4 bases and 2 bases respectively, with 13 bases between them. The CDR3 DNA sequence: TGCGCCAGCAGCCTACCGATCCGGACTGGGGCCAACGTCCTGACTTTC. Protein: CASSLPIRTGANVLTF.

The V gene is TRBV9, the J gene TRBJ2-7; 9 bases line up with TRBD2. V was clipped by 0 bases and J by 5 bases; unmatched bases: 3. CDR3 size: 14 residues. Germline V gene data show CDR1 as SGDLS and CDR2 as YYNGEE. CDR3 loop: CASSVGLAGDEQYF. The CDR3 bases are TGTGCCAGCAGCGTAGGATTAGCGGGAGACGAGCAGTACTTC.

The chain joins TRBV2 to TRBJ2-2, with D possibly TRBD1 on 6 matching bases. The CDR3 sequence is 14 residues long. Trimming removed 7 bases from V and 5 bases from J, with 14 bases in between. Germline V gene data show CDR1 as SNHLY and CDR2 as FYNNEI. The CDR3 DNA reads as TGTGCCAGCACGGTGGGCAGGGGAACCGGGGAGCTGTTTTTT. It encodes CASTVGRGTGELFF.

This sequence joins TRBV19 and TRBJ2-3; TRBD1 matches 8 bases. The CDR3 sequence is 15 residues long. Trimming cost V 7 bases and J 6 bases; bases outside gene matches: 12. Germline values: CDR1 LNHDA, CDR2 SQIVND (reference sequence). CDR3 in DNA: TGTGCCAGTACCCAATCCAGGGGGCTTTTTGATACGCAGTATTTT. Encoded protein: CASTQSRGLFDTQYF. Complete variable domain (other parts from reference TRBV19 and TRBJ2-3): DGGITQSPKYLFRKEGQNVTLSCEQNLNHDAMYWYRQDPGQGLRLIYYSQIVNDFQKGDIAEGYSVSREKKESFPLTVTSAQKNPTAFYLCASTQSRGLFDTQYFGPGTRLTVL.

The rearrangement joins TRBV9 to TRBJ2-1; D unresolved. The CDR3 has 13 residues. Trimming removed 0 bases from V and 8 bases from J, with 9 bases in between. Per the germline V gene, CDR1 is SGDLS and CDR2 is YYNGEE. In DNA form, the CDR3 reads TGTGCCAGCAGCGTAGCAATTCGGGATGAGCAGTTCTTC. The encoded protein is CASSVAIRDEQFF.

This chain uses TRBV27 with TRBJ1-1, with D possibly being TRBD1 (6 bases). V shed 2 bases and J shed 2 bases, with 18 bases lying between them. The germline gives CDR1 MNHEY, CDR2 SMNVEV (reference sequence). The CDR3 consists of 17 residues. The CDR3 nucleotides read TGTGCCAGCAGTTTAACTCAGACCGGGACACCCAACACTGAAGCTTTCTTT. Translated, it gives CASSLTQTGTPNTEAFF.

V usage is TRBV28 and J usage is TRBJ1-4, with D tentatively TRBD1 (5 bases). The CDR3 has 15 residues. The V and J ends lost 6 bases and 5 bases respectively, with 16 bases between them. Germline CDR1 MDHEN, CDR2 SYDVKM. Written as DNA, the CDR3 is TGTGCCAGCAGACCGACGGGGCTCCTGAATGAAAAACTGTTTTTT. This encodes CASRPTGLLNEKLFF.

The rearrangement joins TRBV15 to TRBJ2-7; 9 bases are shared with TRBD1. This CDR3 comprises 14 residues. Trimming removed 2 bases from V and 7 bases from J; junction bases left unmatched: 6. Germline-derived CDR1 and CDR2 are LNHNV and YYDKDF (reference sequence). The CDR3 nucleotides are TGTGCCACCAGCAGACCGGGACAGGGAAGGGAGCAGTACTTC. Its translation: CATSRPGQGREQYF.

The CDR3 protein is CASSMGGGGLRETQYF. The CDR3 coding sequence is TGTGCCAGTAGTATGGGAGGGGGCGGTTTACGAGAGACCCAGTACTTC. The chain uses TRBV19 and TRBJ2-5, with D perhaps TRBD1 or TRBD2 (7 bases each). The V end was cut by 3 bases, the J end by 4 bases, with 18 bases between. CDR3 length: 16 residues. Germline V CDR1 and CDR2: LNHDA, SQIVND (reference sequence).

The CDR3 loop reads CASRLEGGTEAFF. CDR3 coding DNA: TGTGCCAGCAGGCTGGAGGGGGGTACTGAAGCTTTCTTT. The chain combines TRBV2 with TRBJ1-1; D is possibly TRBD1 (6 bases). With 6 bases removed from V and 5 bases from J, the gap between germline ends came to 13 bases. CDR1 and CDR2 (germline): SNHLY, FYNNEI. This CDR3 has 13 residues.

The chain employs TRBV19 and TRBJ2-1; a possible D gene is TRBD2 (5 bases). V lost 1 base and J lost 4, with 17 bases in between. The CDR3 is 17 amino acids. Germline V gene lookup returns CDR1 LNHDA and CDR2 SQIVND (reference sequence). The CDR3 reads CASSIAPHLEEYNEQFF. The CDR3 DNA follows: TGTGCCAGTAGTATAGCTCCCCATCTGGAGGAATACAATGAGCAGTTCTTC.

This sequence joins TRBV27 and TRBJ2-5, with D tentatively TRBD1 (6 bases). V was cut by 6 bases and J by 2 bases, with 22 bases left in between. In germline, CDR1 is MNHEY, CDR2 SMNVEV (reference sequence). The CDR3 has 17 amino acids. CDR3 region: CASRPSLARGVQETQYF. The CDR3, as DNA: TGTGCCAGCAGGCCCTCACTGGCCAGGGGAGTACAAGAGACCCAGTACTTC.

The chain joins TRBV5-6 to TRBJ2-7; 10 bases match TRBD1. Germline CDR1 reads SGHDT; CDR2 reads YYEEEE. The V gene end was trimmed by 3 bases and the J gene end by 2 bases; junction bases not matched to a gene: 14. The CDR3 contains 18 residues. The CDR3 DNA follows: TGTGCCAGCAGCTCGAACGTCGGGACAGGGGCCGAAGCCTACGAGCAGTACTTC. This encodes CASSSNVGTGAEAYEQYF.

The CDR3 protein is CASSQVYRNPVANVLTF. For the CDR3, the DNA is TGCGCCAGCAGCCAAGTCTATAGGAACCCTGTGGCCAACGTCCTGACTTTC. The J gene is TRBJ2-6, the V gene TRBV4-1; D is ambiguous. Germline-derived CDR1 and CDR2 are MGHRA and YSYEKL. The CDR3 runs to 17 residues. Trimming took 1 base from V and 6 from J, leaving 16 bases between them.

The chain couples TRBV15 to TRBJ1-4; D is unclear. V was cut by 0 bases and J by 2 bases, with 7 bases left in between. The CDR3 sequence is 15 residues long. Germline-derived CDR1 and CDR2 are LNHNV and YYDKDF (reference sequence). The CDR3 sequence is CATSRDGVTNEKLFF. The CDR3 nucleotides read TGTGCCACCAGCAGAGACGGCGTTACTAATGAAAAACTGTTTTTT.

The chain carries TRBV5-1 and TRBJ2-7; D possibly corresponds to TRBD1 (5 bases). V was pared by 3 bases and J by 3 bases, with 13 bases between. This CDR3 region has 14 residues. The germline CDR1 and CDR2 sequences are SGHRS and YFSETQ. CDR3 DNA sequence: TGCGCCAGCAGCTATCAAGACAGTAGCTACGAGCAGTACTTC. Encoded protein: CASSYQDSSYEQYF.

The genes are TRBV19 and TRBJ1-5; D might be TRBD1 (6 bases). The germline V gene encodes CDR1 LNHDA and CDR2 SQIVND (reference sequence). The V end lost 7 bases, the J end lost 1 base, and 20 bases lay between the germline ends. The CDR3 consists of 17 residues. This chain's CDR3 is CASKKTTGLRSNQPQHF. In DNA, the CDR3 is TGTGCCAGTAAAAAAACTACAGGGTTAAGGAGCAATCAGCCCCAGCATTTT.

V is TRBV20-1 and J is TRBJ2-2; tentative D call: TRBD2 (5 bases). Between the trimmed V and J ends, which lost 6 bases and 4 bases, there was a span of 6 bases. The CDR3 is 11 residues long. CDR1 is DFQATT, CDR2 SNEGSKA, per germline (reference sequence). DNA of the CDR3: TGCAGTGCCCGGGGCACCGGGGAGCTGTTTTTT. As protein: CSARGTGELFF.

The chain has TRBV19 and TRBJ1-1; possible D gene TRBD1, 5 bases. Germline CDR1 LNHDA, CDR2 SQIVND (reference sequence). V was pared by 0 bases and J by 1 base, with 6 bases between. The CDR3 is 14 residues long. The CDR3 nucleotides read TGTGCCAGTAGTATAGAGGGGGGGAACACTGAAGCTTTCTTT. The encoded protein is CASSIEGGNTEAFF.

CDR3: CASSERQGVGRRGTQYF. CDR3 DNA sequence: TGCGCCAGCAGTGAAAGACAGGGAGTCGGGCGAAGGGGTACGCAGTATTTT. V and J are TRBV10-1 and TRBJ2-3, with TRBD1 identical over 7 bases. Germline loops: CDR1 WNHNN, CDR2 SYGVQD (reference sequence). V was pared by 3 bases and J by 8 bases, with 17 bases of the junction left unmatched. This CDR3 is built from 17 residues.